This T cell receptor beta chain was obtained from a study of OX40 agonist ivuxolimab in advanced cancers. For the study in its entirety: Ivuxolimab was a fully human IgG2 agonistic monoclonal antibody targeting the costimulatory receptor OX40 (CD134). Intravenous ivuxolimab was administered to patients every 2 weeks at six dose levels: 0.01, 0.1, 0.3, 1.5, 3 and 10 mg/kg. The purpose of peripheral TCRbeta sequencing was to test whether ivuxolimab changed TCR sequence diversity and led to clonal T-cell expansion. Partial responses were achieved by three dose-escalation patients, of whom one had hepatocellular carcinoma and two had cutaneous melanoma. Of the approximately 54 patients in dose escalation, approximately 20 had hepatocellular carcinoma, approximately 15 had melanoma, 9 had renal cell carcinoma and 9 had head and neck cancer. Prior anti-PD-1, anti-PD-L1 or anti-CTLA-4 therapy was permitted, and 30% to 45% of dose-escalation patients had received checkpoint inhibitors. The paper describes the monotherapy dose-escalation part (N of about 52 patients) of the phase I trial of ivuxolimab. A male proportion of roughly 80% and a mean age of roughly 55 years, ranging from roughly 20 to 80, were recorded for the dose-escalation cohort.

For sequencing of the TCRbeta CDR3 region, genomic DNA was extracted from the sorted cells. The immunoSEQ Assay was used to sequence the TCRbeta CDR3 regions. TCRdb retrieved this table from immuneACCESS and kept in-frame rearrangements only. Not all clones are present; in checked studies, unresolved V genes account for under half, and no reason is known for the remainder. The sample profile shows about 47,000 clones; approximately 90% of them were found once. Of the sample, 11% to 15% falls within the top ten clones. Patients with autoimmune disease history or receiving systemic immunosuppression were excluded from the trial. Peripheral blood for TCR sequencing was collected from all dose cohorts at baseline, on cycle 4 day 1, and on cycle 7 day 1. Samples came from an open-label, multicenter, first-in-human phase I dose-escalation trial of ivuxolimab. The trial enrolled adults with locally advanced or metastatic head and neck squamous cell, hepatocellular, melanoma or renal cell carcinoma. Before TCR sequencing, CD4+ and CD8+ T cells were separately sorted from peripheral blood.

Paper-wide results and their limitations: In the 0.1-3.0 mg/kg groups, partial responders had among the lowest normalized peripheral clonal expansion, particularly in CD8+ T cells. At doses from 0.1 to 3.0 mg/kg, clonal expansion was seen in both CD4+ and CD8+ blood T cells between baseline and week 6. Which antigens the clonally expanded peripheral T cells were specific for was not determined. Low levels of normalized T-cell clonal expansion were also shown by some nonresponding patients. After ivuxolimab, CD8+ T cells had more expanded clones than CD4+ T cells on average.

CDR1 and CDR2, looked up from the germline V gene, are SGDLS and YYNGEE. From the cysteine through the phenylalanine, the CDR3 covers 18 amino acids. Here the CDR3 DNA is all that survives: 54 bases in frame from base 1. V lost 0 bases and J lost 2 bases, and the count of bases not matched to a germline gene is 10. With regard to this clone: It has no known antigen specificity. No qualities accompany the bases; no much larger clone lies one base away.

The TCR comes from an adult with an advanced solid tumor such as melanoma, head and neck, liver or kidney cancer. This chain joins TRBV9 to TRBJ2-5, with 10 middle bases fitting TRBD1. The material sequenced was CD4+ or CD8+ T cells sorted from blood, taken in a trial of the OX40 agonist ivuxolimab. The DNA sequence follows: TGTGCCAGCAGCGTAGAGTGGGGGTGGGGACAGGGGCAAGAGACCCAGTACTTC. Its translation reads: CASSVEWGWGQGQETQYF.